This T cell receptor (beta chain) stems from a study of cytomegalovirus exposure and HLA in healthy donors. Study details: Some 85 million unique TCRs from HLA-typed donors were held in an early data release.

Germline V gene sequence: CDR1 SGHTA, CDR2 FQGNSA. This CDR3 comprises 14 residues. V was pared by 3 bases and J by 7 bases, with 5 bases of the junction left unmatched. PCR amplification relied on 60 Vbeta primers (plus 13 Jbeta primers). The table came from immunoSEQ multiplex PCR; TCRdb's copy has only in-frame clones and leaves some out. The sample has 150,000 to 250,000 clones, around 77% seen once. The sequence derives from a man between 25 and 39 years old in good health and CMV-seronegative. The rearrangement uses TRBV7-2 and TRBJ1-2, with 10 bases fitting TRBD1. Sequenced material: PBMCs. In DNA form, the CDR3 reads TGTGCCAGCAGCTTTTCCGGGACAGGGGTTGGCTACACCTTC. Amino acids: CASSFSGTGVGYTF.